These 13 T cell receptor beta chains share one sample of origin, sequenced in a study of T cell responses to AZD1222 COVID-19 vaccine. The protocol was immunoSEQ multiplex PCR, while the TCRdb copy is restricted to in-frame clones and leaves out a portion. The sample contains about 140,000 clones, about 91% of which appear only once. The sequenced sample was peripheral blood, obtained on day 0 of AZD1222 vaccination. The receptors shown here come from an adult in good health.

The chain has TRBV5-4 and TRBJ2-3; weak D call: TRBD1 (5 bases). V was cut by 3 bases and J by 1 base, with 9 bases left in between. CDR3 length equals 14 residues. Germline values: CDR1 SGHNT, CDR2 YYREEE (reference sequence). As DNA, the CDR3 is TGTGCCAGCAGCTCTAGACAGCGCACAGATACGCAGTATTTT. Translation: CASSSRQRTDTQYF.

The V gene is TRBV30, the J gene TRBJ1-5; D perhaps matches TRBD1 (5 bases). Germline loops: CDR1 GTSNPN, CDR2 SVGIG (reference sequence). This CDR3 comprises 15 residues. The V gene lost 7 bases and the J gene lost 2 bases, with 18 bases spanning the gap. The CDR3 region is CAYRVGAWGNQPQHF. The CDR3 nucleotides read TGTGCCTACCGGGTAGGGGCTTGGGGCAATCAGCCCCAGCATTTT.

This clone was recorded only once. This CDR3 is also generated by other DNA sequences in the sample. V and J are TRBV27 and TRBJ1-2; D remains ambiguous. V was clipped by 6 bases and J by 5 bases, with 13 bases between them. Germline CDR1 is MNHEY and CDR2 is SMNVEV (reference sequence). The length of the CDR3 is 13 residues. CDR3 nucleotide sequence: TGTGCCAGCAGGGACGGGTCCTATTATGGCTACACCTTC. Translated: CASRDGSYYGYTF.

This chain's CDR3 is CASSNGPQAFF. CDR3 in DNA: TGTGCCAGCAGCAACGGGCCCCAAGCTTTCTTT. The gene calls are TRBV2 and TRBJ1-1; D unclear. Germline V gives CDR1 SNHLY, CDR2 FYNNEI. This CDR3 has 11 residues. V lost 6 bases to trimming and J lost 9 bases, with 11 bases between them.

This clone was seen a handful of times. The chain joins TRBV4-2 to TRBJ1-5, with 7 bases matching TRBD1. Germline CDR1 LGHNA, CDR2 YNFKEQ. The CDR3 is 15 amino acids. With V trimmed by 0 bases and J by 4 bases, 3 bases remained unmatched. CDR3 bases: TGTGCCAGCAGCCAAGATACAGGGGAGAATCAGCCCCAGCATTTT. As protein: CASSQDTGENQPQHF.

This clone was recorded once. The V and J genes are TRBV24-1 and TRBJ2-1, with a possible D match to TRBD2 (6 bases). Trimming removed 2 bases from V and 8 bases from J, with 12 bases in between. The CDR3 spans 14 residues. Germline assignment: CDR1 KGHDR and CDR2 SFDVKD. The CDR3 is CATSDSGGVHEQFF. The CDR3 DNA follows: TGTGCCACCAGTGATTCCGGAGGGGTGCATGAGCAGTTCTTC.

The chain has TRBV5-4 and TRBJ2-2, with TRBD2 matching over 14 bases. The germline CDR1 and CDR2 sequences are SGHNT and YYREEE (reference sequence). The CDR3 has 15 amino acids. V lost 7 bases to trimming and J lost 6 bases; unmatched junction nucleotides: 5. CDR3 bases: TGTGCCAGCCGACCGGGACTAGCGGGAGCCGGGGAGCTGTTTTTT. The encoded protein is CASRPGLAGAGELFF.

The genes are TRBV18 and TRBJ1-1; D call uncertain. The CDR3 covers 13 residues. Germline values: CDR1 KGHSH, CDR2 LQKENI. V was shortened by 6 bases and J by 4 bases, with 12 bases between the two germline ends. CDR3 DNA: TGTGCCAGCTCGCCCACCGGGGTCACTGAAGCTTTCTTT. It codes for CASSPTGVTEAFF.

The chain uses TRBV27 and TRBJ1-5; possible D gene TRBD1, 6 bases. V was cut by 8 bases and J by 4 bases, with 15 bases left in between. The CDR3 runs 14 residues. Germline CDR1 and CDR2: MNHEY and SMNVEV (reference sequence). The DNA of the CDR3 is TGTGCCAGCGCCCTCGGGCAGGGGAATCAGCCCCAGCATTTT. The encoded protein is CASALGQGNQPQHF.

CDR3 amino acids: CASSFGRNEQYF. DNA of the CDR3: TGTGCCAGCAGTTTTGGGCGGAATGAGCAGTACTTC. The chain uses TRBV27 and TRBJ2-7; D is undetermined. The ends were cut back, 3 bases at V and 7 bases at J, with 10 bases in the middle. The CDR3 spans 12 residues. Germline V gives CDR1 MNHEY, CDR2 SMNVEV (reference sequence).

This sequence joins TRBV25-1 and TRBJ1-4; D ambiguous. The CDR3 runs 14 residues. Germline CDR1 and CDR2: MGHDK and SYGVNS. The V end lost 2 bases, the J end lost 5 bases, and 9 bases lay between the germline ends. The CDR3, as DNA: TGTGCCAGCAGTGAACAGGAGGGAAATGAAAAACTGTTTTTT. Its translation is CASSEQEGNEKLFF.

V is TRBV9 and J is TRBJ2-6; TRBD1 or TRBD2 may be the D gene (6 bases each). Deletions cut 0 bases from V and 10 bases from J, with 8 bases between. Germline loops: CDR1 SGDLS, CDR2 YYNGEE. The CDR3 runs 13 residues. The CDR3 is CASSVVGGNVLTF. Here the CDR3 DNA reads TGTGCCAGCAGCGTAGTAGGGGGGAACGTCCTGACTTTC.

The chain employs TRBV10-3 and TRBJ1-1; D is possibly TRBD1 (6 bases). Germline V gene lookup returns CDR1 ENHRY and CDR2 SYGVKD. Trimming left V 10 bases short and J 0 bases short, with 15 bases between. There are 14 residues in the CDR3. In DNA form, the CDR3 reads TGTGCCACCATACAGGGTCCCATGAACACTGAAGCTTTCTTT. Its protein product is CATIQGPMNTEAFF.